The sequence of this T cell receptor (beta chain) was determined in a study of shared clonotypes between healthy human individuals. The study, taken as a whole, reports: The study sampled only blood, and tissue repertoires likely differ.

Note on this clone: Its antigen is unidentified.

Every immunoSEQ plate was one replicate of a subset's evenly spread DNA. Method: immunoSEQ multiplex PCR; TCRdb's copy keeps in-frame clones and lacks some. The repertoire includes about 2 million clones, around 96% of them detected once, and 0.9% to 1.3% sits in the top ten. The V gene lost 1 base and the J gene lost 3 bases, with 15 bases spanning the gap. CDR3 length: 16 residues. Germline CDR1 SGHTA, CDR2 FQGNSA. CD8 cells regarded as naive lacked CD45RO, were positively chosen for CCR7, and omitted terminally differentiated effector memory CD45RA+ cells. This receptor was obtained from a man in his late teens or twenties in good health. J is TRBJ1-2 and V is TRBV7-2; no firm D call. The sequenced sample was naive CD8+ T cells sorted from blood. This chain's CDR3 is CASSLVEDVVYYGYTF. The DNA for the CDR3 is TGTGCCAGCAGCTTAGTCGAAGACGTCGTATACTATGGCTACACCTTC. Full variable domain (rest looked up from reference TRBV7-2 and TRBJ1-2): GAGVSQSPSNKVTEKGKDVELRCDPISGHTALYWYRQSLGQGLEFLIYFQGNSAPDKSGLPSDRFSAERTGGSVSTLTIQRTQQEDSAVYLCASSLVEDVVYYGYTFGSGTRLTVV.